The subject of this entry is one T cell receptor beta chain. Its antigen is as yet unknown. Germline V lookup: CDR1 MDHEN, CDR2 SYDVKM. After removal of 2 bases from V and 7 bases from J, the junction contained 6 bases not matched to a gene. The CDR3 consists of 15 residues. This sample is drawn from a study of shared clonotypes between healthy human individuals. General study points: Tissue TCR repertoires likely differ from these blood-only repertoires. Among the subsets, naive ones generally showed larger estimated richness than memory ones.

TCRdb's copy holds only in-frame clones and misses some; the assay was immunoSEQ multiplex PCR. This table has approximately 100,000 clones, 65% to 75% appearing once. The genes are TRBV28 and TRBJ2-1; 9 bases line up with TRBD2. The clonotype comes from a young woman in good health. Sequencing was performed on memory CD8+ T cells sorted from blood. As for subset: CD45RO+ cells pooled with CCR7-negative TemRA cells. The CDR3: CASSLAGGPGNEQFF. The DNA for the CDR3 is TGTGCCAGCAGTTTAGCGGGAGGGCCGGGGAATGAGCAGTTCTTC.